This T cell receptor beta chain was profiled in a study of blood T cells in healthy people across ages. Study results and limitations: From one million sequenced T cells, diversity estimates were lower bounds.

Trimming shortened V by 1 base and J by 1 base, and 13 bases separated the two germline ends. The CDR3 is made up of 16 amino acids. CDR1 and CDR2 from the germline V gene are MGHRA and YSYEKL. Points on this clonotype: Antigen specificity is unknown.

Then a second PCR, running about 6 to 11 cycles, was carried out with a sample-barcoded 5' primer and a J-beta primer mix. TCRdb re-derived calls from the 5' RACE reads in MiXCR, one entry per CDR3 protein. The data contain some 1.8 million distinct CDR3 sequences, roughly two fifths of them singletons. This TCR came from a human donor in good health. Sequenced input: blood. The chain employs TRBV4-1 and TRBJ1-1, with D tentatively TRBD1 (6 bases). The CDR3 is CASSQARGLKNTEAFF. In DNA, the CDR3 is TGCGCCAGCAGCCAAGCACGGGGGCTCAAGAACACTGAAGCTTTCTTT.